This is a list of T cell receptor beta chains from one sample in a study of cytomegalovirus exposure and HLA in healthy donors. Using immunoSEQ multiplex PCR, the repertoire was profiled, and TCRdb retains in-frame clones only, with some absent. This table holds some 130,000 clones, roughly 72% found once. The sequenced material came from PBMCs. All receptors come from a male donor in good health and CMV-seronegative. CDR3s include the opening cysteine and the closing phenylalanine or tryptophan. Each record gives: V gene, J gene, clone size, CDR3 protein. Clone size is given for some rows only: seen once, a few or many times, or a class if the clone is expanded.

V gene: TRBV4-1; J gene: TRBJ2-4; clone size: NA; CDR3 protein: CASSQTSGLAKNIQYF
V gene: TRBV5-1; J gene: TRBJ2-7; clone size: NA; CDR3 protein: CASSPYHRQGPTIYEQYF
V gene: TRBV9; J gene: TRBJ2-1; clone size: NA; CDR3 protein: CASSVGSGSIYEQFF
V gene: TRBV29-1; J gene: TRBJ2-7; clone size: NA; CDR3 protein: CSVRAGTGDYEQYF
V gene: TRBV27; J gene: TRBJ2-5; clone size: NA; CDR3 protein: CASRVSAIEYF
V gene: TRBV6-5; J gene: TRBJ1-2; clone size: NA; CDR3 protein: CASRQDWANYGYTF
V gene: TRBV9; J gene: TRBJ1-3; clone size: NA; CDR3 protein: CASSAGTGLNTIYF
V gene: TRBV27; J gene: TRBJ1-6; clone size: NA; CDR3 protein: CASSSEGAVRDLYNSPLHF
V gene: TRBV19; J gene: TRBJ2-7; clone size: NA; CDR3 protein: CASSNMGPGYEQYF
V gene: TRBV2; J gene: TRBJ2-5; clone size: NA; CDR3 protein: CAVGKGEETQYF
V gene: TRBV4-1; J gene: TRBJ2-7; clone size: NA; CDR3 protein: CASSQTRGGQGVKYEQYF
V gene: TRBV5-1; J gene: TRBJ2-1; clone size: NA; CDR3 protein: CASSSERLEQFF
V gene: TRBV25-1; J gene: TRBJ2-1; clone size: NA; CDR3 protein: CASSDLSGTSSYNEQFF
V gene: TRBV2; J gene: TRBJ1-6; clone size: few; CDR3 protein: CASSSGTDNSPLHF
V gene: TRBV18; J gene: TRBJ1-1; clone size: NA; CDR3 protein: CASLSDRTNTEAFF
V gene: TRBV5-1; J gene: TRBJ2-1; clone size: few; CDR3 protein: CASSSGQGVVSPEQFF
V gene: TRBV2; J gene: TRBJ1-5; clone size: NA; CDR3 protein: CASTQTGGNQPQHF
V gene: TRBV29-1; J gene: TRBJ2-3; clone size: NA; CDR3 protein: CSTLRGDTQYF
V gene: TRBV7-6; J gene: TRBJ2-1; clone size: NA; CDR3 protein: CASSSSMFYNEQFF
V gene: TRBV5-1; J gene: TRBJ2-3; clone size: NA; CDR3 protein: CASSWSGGASDTQYF
V gene: TRBV9; J gene: TRBJ1-4; clone size: NA; CDR3 protein: CASSVGTGGEKLFF
V gene: TRBV7-9; J gene: TRBJ2-7; clone size: few; CDR3 protein: CASSSPYEQYF
V gene: TRBV18; J gene: TRBJ1-1; clone size: NA; CDR3 protein: CASSPPGSGGRKNTEAFF
V gene: TRBV19; J gene: TRBJ2-1; clone size: few; CDR3 protein: CATTGLSSSYNEQFF
V gene: TRBV28; J gene: TRBJ1-1; clone size: NA; CDR3 protein: CASSTAGTGKNTEAFF
V gene: TRBV6-1; J gene: TRBJ2-7; clone size: NA; CDR3 protein: CASSSLTSRDYEQYF
V gene: TRBV5-1; J gene: TRBJ2-1; clone size: NA; CDR3 protein: CASSLASGAYNEQFF
V gene: TRBV2; J gene: TRBJ2-1; clone size: NA; CDR3 protein: CASSEWRGGMNEQFF
V gene: TRBV10-2; J gene: TRBJ2-7; clone size: NA; CDR3 protein: CASSESLTALYEQYF
V gene: TRBV5-1; J gene: TRBJ1-1; clone size: NA; CDR3 protein: CASRLTGTGRGNTEAFF
V gene: TRBV30; J gene: TRBJ1-1; clone size: NA; CDR3 protein: CAWSVNGAEAFF
V gene: TRBV19; J gene: TRBJ1-1; clone size: NA; CDR3 protein: CASSSGDRGSKAFF
V gene: TRBV10-3; J gene: TRBJ1-3; clone size: NA; CDR3 protein: CAIRPTGAHSGNTIYF
V gene: TRBV6-1; J gene: TRBJ1-1; clone size: NA; CDR3 protein: CASSRGQGASAFF
V gene: TRBV19; J gene: TRBJ1-4; clone size: NA; CDR3 protein: CASSEGATEKLFF
V gene: TRBV5-1; J gene: TRBJ2-7; clone size: NA; CDR3 protein: CASSLYPYEQYF
V gene: TRBV6-6; J gene: TRBJ2-1; clone size: NA; CDR3 protein: CASGPSGGYNEQFF
V gene: TRBV21-1; J gene: TRBJ2-5; clone size: NA; CDR3 protein: CASSKAKGSQETQYF
V gene: TRBV2; J gene: TRBJ1-4; clone size: NA; CDR3 protein: CASSEILGRDEKLFF
V gene: TRBV15; J gene: TRBJ1-1; clone size: NA; CDR3 protein: CATSVGLGPNTEAFF
V gene: TRBV7-9; J gene: TRBJ1-3; clone size: NA; CDR3 protein: CASSHSLSMSGNTIYF
V gene: TRBV11-2; J gene: TRBJ2-7; clone size: few; CDR3 protein: CASRTPKLHHYEQYF
V gene: TRBV2; J gene: TRBJ2-2; clone size: NA; CDR3 protein: CASIEGALSTGELFF
V gene: TRBV5-5; J gene: TRBJ2-7; clone size: many; CDR3 protein: CASSLAGDSSLWEQYF
V gene: TRBV7-8; J gene: TRBJ1-5; clone size: once; CDR3 protein: CASSSAVGGAIQPQHF
V gene: TRBV5-5; J gene: TRBJ1-1; clone size: NA; CDR3 protein: CASSSTGGSTEAFF
V gene: TRBV7-8; J gene: TRBJ2-2; clone size: NA; CDR3 protein: CASSSRTANTGELFF
V gene: TRBV10-2; J gene: TRBJ2-5; clone size: NA; CDR3 protein: CASSLTGVPRETQYF
V gene: TRBV21-1; J gene: TRBJ1-5; clone size: NA; CDR3 protein: CASSKDGTGKNQPQHF
V gene: TRBV6-1; J gene: TRBJ2-1; clone size: NA; CDR3 protein: CASSEGWADKQFF
V gene: TRBV7-9; J gene: TRBJ1-2; clone size: NA; CDR3 protein: CSSSPQDRPVNYGYTF
V gene: TRBV7-3; J gene: TRBJ2-3; clone size: NA; CDR3 protein: CASSPGTSTDTQYF